This TCR beta chain was identified in a study of T cell responses to AZD1222 COVID-19 vaccine. Study background: Analyses pooled second doses at about 4 or about 12 weeks. Overall study results and limits: The repertoires were collected only after the peak T cell response. Across the whole spike, CD4 TCRs peaked at regions 160-218 and 743-854.

The repertoire was sequenced with immunoSEQ multiplex PCR; TCRdb's copy has only in-frame clones and lacks some. The sample has more than 85,000 clones; about 90% are singletons. Looked up from germline, CDR1 is LNHNV and CDR2 is YYDKDF (reference sequence). Deletions cut 3 bases from V and 5 bases from J, with 19 bases between. The CDR3 sequence is 16 residues long. To note about this clone: What it recognizes is unknown.

The receptor comes from an adult in good health. V usage is TRBV15 and J usage is TRBJ1-2; tentative D call: TRBD1 (6 bases). Sample: peripheral blood, taken on day 0 of AZD1222 vaccination. The CDR3 spells CATSRVVEGVIYGYTF. In DNA form, the CDR3 reads TGTGCCACCAGCAGGGTTGTGGAGGGGGTGATTTATGGCTACACCTTC.